The present T cell receptor (beta chain) was sequenced within a study of beta chain features in type 1 diabetes. Study-wide points: Among patients with Type 1 diabetes, TCRB CDR3s were moderately but significantly shorter in every one of the four CD4+ subsets.

This clone was detected only a few times. Its antigen is unknown. TCRB transcripts that were expressed got sequenced, as all of the isolated RNA had been reverse transcribed. Libraries were prepared by immunoSEQ multiplex PCR; TCRdb keeps only in-frame clonotypes and omits some of them. This sample has about 140,000 clones, with less than 8.5% found just once. Each sorted population was over 95% pure. The sequence was obtained from a young woman in good health. The specimen sequenced was central memory CD4+ T cells from blood.

Here the CDR3 reads CASSSQMDRRNTGELFF. CDR3 coding DNA: TGTGCCAGCTCATCTCAAATGGACAGGAGGAACACCGGGGAGCTGTTTTTT. The chain has TRBV18 and TRBJ2-2; 7 positions agree with TRBD1. CDR1 KGHSH and CDR2 LQKENI come from the germline V gene. The CDR3 has 17 residues. After removal of 5 bases from V and 1 base from J, the junction contained 10 bases not matched to a gene.